This TCR beta chain was documented in a study of blood T cell repertoires in COVID-19. Participants were aged 18 to 89 years from approximately 24 US areas. Cohorts were based on clinical histories the participants reported. Donors in Cohort 3 who had recovered were those with two negative PCRs, healthcare professional clearance, or resolution of their symptoms. Trimming cost V 6 bases and J 1 base, with 15 bases left between them. The CDR3 is 15 amino acids. Looked up from germline, CDR1 is ENHRY and CDR2 is SYGVKD. Libraries were prepared by immunoSEQ multiplex PCR; TCRdb keeps only in-frame clonotypes and omits some of them. The table lists 260,000 or so clones, 70% to 90% of them singletons.

Specimen: PBMCs or T cells enriched from blood (not recorded which). The origin of this receptor is a man aged 18 to 35 who had recovered from COVID-19. The gene calls are TRBV10-3 and TRBJ2-5, with D possibly matching TRBD2 (6 bases). The CDR3 region is CAIRGGSGIQETQYF. The CDR3 coding sequence is TGTGCCATCAGGGGGGGATCGGGGATCCAAGAGACCCAGTACTTC.